This TCR beta chain was captured in a study of CD4 and CD8 cells across lung adenocarcinoma regions. Trimming cost V 4 bases and J 2 bases, with 16 bases left between them. The CDR3 has 16 amino acids. Per germline, CDR1 MNHEY and CDR2 SVGAGI. Samples came from patients with localized non-small cell lung adenocarcinoma. TCRdb reprocessed the PCR reads via MiXCR and lists one record per CDR3 protein. The sample holds a few thousand distinct CDR3 sequences, roughly 50% seen once. The receptor's source is a female donor with lung adenocarcinoma. The CD4 and CD8 labels of this study may be unreliable. Sequencing used CD4+ T cells from the margin of a lung tumor. V is TRBV6-5 and J is TRBJ2-3; D is unclear. The CDR3 DNA reads as TGTGCCAGCAGTTCCCAATTTGAGCAGTTCACAGATACGCAGTATTTT. Translating gives CASSSQFEQFTDTQYF.